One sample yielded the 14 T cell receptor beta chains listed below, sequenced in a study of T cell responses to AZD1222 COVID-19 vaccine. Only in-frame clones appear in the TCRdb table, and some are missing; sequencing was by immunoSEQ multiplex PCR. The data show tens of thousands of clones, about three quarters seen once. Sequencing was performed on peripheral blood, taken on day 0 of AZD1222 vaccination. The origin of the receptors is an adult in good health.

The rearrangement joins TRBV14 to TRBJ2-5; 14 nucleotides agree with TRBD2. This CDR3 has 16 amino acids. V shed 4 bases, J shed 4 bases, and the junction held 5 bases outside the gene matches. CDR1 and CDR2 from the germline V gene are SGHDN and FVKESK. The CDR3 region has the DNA TGTGCCAGCAGCCCTCTGACTAGCGGGGGGGTAGAGACCCAGTACTTC. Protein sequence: CASSPLTSGGVETQYF. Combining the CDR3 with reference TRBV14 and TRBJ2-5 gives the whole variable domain EAGVTQFPSHSVIEKGQTVTLRCDPISGHDNLYWYRRVMGKEIKFLLHFVKESKQDESGMPNNRFLAERTGGTYSTLKVQPAELEDSGVYFCASSPLTSGGVETQYFGPGTRLLVL.

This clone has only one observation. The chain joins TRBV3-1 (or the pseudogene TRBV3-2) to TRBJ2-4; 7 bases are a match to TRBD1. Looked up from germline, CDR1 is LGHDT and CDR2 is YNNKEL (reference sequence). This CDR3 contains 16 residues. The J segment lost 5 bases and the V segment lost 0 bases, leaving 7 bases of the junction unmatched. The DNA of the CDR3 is TGTGCCAGCAGCCAAGAAAGAACAGACAGGGAAAACATTCAGTACTTC. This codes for CASSQERTDRENIQYF.

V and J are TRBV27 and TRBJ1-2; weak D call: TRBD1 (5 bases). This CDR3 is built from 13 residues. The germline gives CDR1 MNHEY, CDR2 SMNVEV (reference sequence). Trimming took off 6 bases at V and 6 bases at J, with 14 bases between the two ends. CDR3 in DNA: TGTGCCAGCAGGCCCTCGGGGGGAGATGGCTACACCTTC. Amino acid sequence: CASRPSGGDGYTF.

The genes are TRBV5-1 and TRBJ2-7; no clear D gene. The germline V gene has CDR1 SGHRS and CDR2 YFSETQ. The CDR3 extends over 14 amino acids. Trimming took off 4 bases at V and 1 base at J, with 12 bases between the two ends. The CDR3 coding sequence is TGCGCCAGCAGCATTTCGGACGGATCCTACGAGCAGTACTTC. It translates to CASSISDGSYEQYF.

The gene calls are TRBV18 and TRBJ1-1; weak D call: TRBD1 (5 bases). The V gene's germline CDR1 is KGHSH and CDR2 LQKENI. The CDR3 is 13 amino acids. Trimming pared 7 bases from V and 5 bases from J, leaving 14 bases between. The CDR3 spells CASFGTPSTEAFF. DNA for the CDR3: TGTGCCAGCTTCGGGACGCCGAGTACTGAAGCTTTCTTT.

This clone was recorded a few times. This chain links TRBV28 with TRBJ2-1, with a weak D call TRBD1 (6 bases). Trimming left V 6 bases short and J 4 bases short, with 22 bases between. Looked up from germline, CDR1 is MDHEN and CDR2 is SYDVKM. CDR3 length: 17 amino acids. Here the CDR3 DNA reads TGTGCCAGCAGACAACTGCGGAGTTGGGACAAGTACAATGAGCAGTTCTTC. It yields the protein CASRQLRSWDKYNEQFF.

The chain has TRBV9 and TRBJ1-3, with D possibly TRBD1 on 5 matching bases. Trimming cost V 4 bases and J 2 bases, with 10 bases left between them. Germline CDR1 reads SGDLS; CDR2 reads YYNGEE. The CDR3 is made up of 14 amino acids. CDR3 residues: CASSPREAGNTIYF. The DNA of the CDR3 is TGTGCCAGCAGCCCCAGGGAGGCTGGAAACACCATATATTTT.

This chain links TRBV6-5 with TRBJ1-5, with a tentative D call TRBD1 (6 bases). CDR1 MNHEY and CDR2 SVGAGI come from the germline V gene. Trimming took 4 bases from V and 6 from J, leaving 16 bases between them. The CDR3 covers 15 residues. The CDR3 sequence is CASSSQMTGRQPQHF. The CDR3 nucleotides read TGTGCCAGCAGTTCTCAAATGACAGGACGTCAGCCCCAGCATTTT.

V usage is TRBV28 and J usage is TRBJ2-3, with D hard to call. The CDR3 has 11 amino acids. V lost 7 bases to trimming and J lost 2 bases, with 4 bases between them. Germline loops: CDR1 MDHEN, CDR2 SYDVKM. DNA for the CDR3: TGTGCCAGCATCGCCACAGATACGCAGTATTTT. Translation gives CASIATDTQYF.

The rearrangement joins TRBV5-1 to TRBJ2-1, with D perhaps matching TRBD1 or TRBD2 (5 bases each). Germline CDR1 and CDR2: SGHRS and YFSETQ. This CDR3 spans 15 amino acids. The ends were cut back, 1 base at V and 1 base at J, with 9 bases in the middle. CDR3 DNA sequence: TGCGCCAGCAGCTTGTCCGGGGCGTCCTACAATGAGCAGTTCTTC. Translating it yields CASSLSGASYNEQFF.

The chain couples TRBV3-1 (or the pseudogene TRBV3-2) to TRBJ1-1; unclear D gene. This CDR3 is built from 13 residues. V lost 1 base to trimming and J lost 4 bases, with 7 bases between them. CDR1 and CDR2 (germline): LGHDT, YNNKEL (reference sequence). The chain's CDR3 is CASSQVRGTEAFF. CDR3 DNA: TGTGCCAGCAGCCAAGTTCGGGGCACTGAAGCTTTCTTT.

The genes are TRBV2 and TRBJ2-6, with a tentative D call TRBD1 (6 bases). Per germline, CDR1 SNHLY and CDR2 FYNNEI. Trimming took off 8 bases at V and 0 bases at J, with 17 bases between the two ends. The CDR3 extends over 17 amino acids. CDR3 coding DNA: TGTGCCAGCGGGGACCTCAGGGGAAGCTCTGGGGCCAACGTCCTGACTTTC. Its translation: CASGDLRGSSGANVLTF.

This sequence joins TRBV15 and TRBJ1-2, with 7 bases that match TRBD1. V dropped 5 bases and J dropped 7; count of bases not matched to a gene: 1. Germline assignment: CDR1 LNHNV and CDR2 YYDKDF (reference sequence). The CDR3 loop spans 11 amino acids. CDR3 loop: CATSDRAGYTF. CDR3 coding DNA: TGTGCCACCAGCGACAGGGCTGGCTACACCTTC.

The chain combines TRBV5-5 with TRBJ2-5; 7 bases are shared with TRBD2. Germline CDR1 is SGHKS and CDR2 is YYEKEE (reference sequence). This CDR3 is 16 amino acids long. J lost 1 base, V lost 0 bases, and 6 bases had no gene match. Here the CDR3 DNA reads TGTGCCAGCAGCTTGGGATCAGGGAGGGGCCAAGAGACCCAGTACTTC. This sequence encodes CASSLGSGRGQETQYF. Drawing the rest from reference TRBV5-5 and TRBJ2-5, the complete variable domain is DAGVTQSPTHLIKTRGQQVTLRCSPISGHKSVSWYQQVLGQGPQFIFQYYEKEERGRGNFPDRFSARQFPNYSSELNVNALLLGDSALYLCASSLGSGRGQETQYFGPGTRLLVL.